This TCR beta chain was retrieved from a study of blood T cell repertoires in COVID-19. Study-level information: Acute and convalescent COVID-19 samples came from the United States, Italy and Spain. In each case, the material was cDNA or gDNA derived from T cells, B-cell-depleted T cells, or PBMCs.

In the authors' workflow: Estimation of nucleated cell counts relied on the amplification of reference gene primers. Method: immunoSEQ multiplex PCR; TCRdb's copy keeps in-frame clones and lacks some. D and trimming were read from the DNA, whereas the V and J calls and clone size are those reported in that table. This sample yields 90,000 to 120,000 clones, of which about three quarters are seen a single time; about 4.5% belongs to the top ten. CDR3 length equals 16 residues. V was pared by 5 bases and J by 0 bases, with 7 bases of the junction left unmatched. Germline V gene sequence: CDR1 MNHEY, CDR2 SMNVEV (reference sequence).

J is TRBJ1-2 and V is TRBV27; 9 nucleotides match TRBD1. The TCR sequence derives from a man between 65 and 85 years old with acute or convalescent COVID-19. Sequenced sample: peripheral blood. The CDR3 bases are TGTGCCAGCAGTGCCGGGACAGGGCAATCTAACTATGGCTACACCTTC. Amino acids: CASSAGTGQSNYGYTF.